This T cell receptor (beta chain) was sequenced for a study of T cell responses to AZD1222 COVID-19 vaccine. Comments on this clone: Within the sample, other DNA sequences also encode this same CDR3.

Germline V gives CDR1 SGHRS, CDR2 YFSETQ. V lost 0 bases and J lost 7, with 5 bases in between. This CDR3 comprises 13 residues. Sequencing used immunoSEQ multiplex PCR; TCRdb keeps in-frame clones, though not all of them. The table lists 150,000 to 200,000 clones, around nine tenths of them singletons. This material consisted of peripheral blood, taken 28 days after the second AZD1222 dose. This TCR was recovered from an adult who received the AZD1222 COVID-19 vaccine. This rearrangement joins TRBV5-1 to TRBJ1-6; D gene ambiguous. The CDR3 reads CASSLVRNSPLHF. The CDR3 region has the DNA TGCGCCAGCAGCTTGGTAAGAAATTCACCCCTCCACTTT. The variable domain in full, completed from reference TRBV5-1 and TRBJ1-6, reads KAGVTQTPRYLIKTRGQQVTLSCSPISGHRSVSWYQQTPGQGLQFLFEYFSETQRNKGNFPGRFSGRQFSNSRSEMNVSTLELGDSALYLCASSLVRNSPLHFGNGTRLTVT.